The 30 T cell receptor beta chains in this list originate from one sample, sequenced in a study of T cell changes during pregnancy in multiple sclerosis. Produced via immunoSEQ multiplex PCR; TCRdb's table is partial and in-frame only. This sample carries approximately 61,000 clones, 88% of them seen once, and the ten largest clones take 1.7%. The sample here was peripheral blood, taken in the first trimester of pregnancy. The receptors were gathered from a female donor with multiple sclerosis, enrolled in a pregnancy study.

This sequence joins TRBV5-4 and TRBJ2-1; 9 bases line up with TRBD2. J lost 2 bases, V lost 3 bases, and 3 bases had no gene match. The germline V gene encodes CDR1 SGHNT and CDR2 YYREEE (reference sequence). This CDR3 has 15 residues. The CDR3 spells CASSSASGTYNEQFF. The CDR3 DNA reads as TGTGCCAGCAGCTCGGCTAGCGGGACCTACAATGAGCAGTTCTTC. The whole variable domain, filled in from reference TRBV5-4 and TRBJ2-1, reads ETGVTQSPTHLIKTRGQQVTLRCSSQSGHNTVSWYQQALGQGPQFIFQYYREEENGRGNFPPRFSGLQFPNYSSELNVNALELDDSALYLCASSSASGTYNEQFFGPGTRLTVL.

The gene calls are TRBV7-6 and TRBJ2-1; 13 bases are a match to TRBD2. This CDR3 is 15 amino acids long. CDR1 and CDR2 (germline): SGHVS, FNYEAQ. V trimming: 1 base; J trimming: 6 bases; junction bases outside the gene matches: 0. The CDR3 protein is CASSLGTSGSNEQFF. CDR3 DNA sequence: TGTGCCAGCAGCTTAGGGACTAGCGGGAGCAATGAGCAGTTCTTC.

This rearrangement joins TRBV7-6 to TRBJ1-3, with unresolved D. There are 14 residues in the CDR3. The germline CDR1 and CDR2 sequences are SGHVS and FNYEAQ. V was shortened by 2 bases and J by 1 base, with 6 bases between the two germline ends. Here the CDR3 reads CASSLSGSGNTIYF. The CDR3 nucleotides read TGTGCCAGCAGCTTATCGGGTTCTGGAAACACCATATATTTT.

This clone was seen ten or more times. This chain uses TRBV2 with TRBJ1-5, with 7 nucleotides matching TRBD1. Trimming cost V 6 bases and J 1 base; bases outside gene matches: 3. The CDR3 spans 14 residues. The germline CDR1 and CDR2 sequences are SNHLY and FYNNEI. The CDR3 DNA reads TGTGCCAGCAGGACAGGGTTAAGCAATCAGCCCCAGCATTTT. Amino acid sequence: CASRTGLSNQPQHF. Full variable domain (rest looked up from reference TRBV2 and TRBJ1-5): EPEVTQTPSHQVTQMGQEVILRCVPISNHLYFYWYRQILGQKVEFLVSFYNNEISEKSEIFDDQFSVERPDGSNFTLKIRSTKLEDSAMYFCASRTGLSNQPQHFGDGTRLSIL.

The genes are TRBV15 and TRBJ2-3; 11 bases are a match to TRBD2. The CDR3 is 15 amino acids. Trimming removed 9 bases from V and 4 bases from J; junction bases left unmatched: 9. The germline V gene encodes CDR1 LNHNV and CDR2 YYDKDF (reference sequence). The CDR3 loop reads CATSNSGRVADTQYF. The CDR3 DNA reads TGTGCCACATCTAATAGCGGGAGGGTTGCAGATACGCAGTATTTT.

The chain carries TRBV10-1 and TRBJ2-3, with 8 nucleotides matching TRBD1. V was clipped by 5 bases and J by 2 bases; unmatched bases: 3. Germline values: CDR1 WNHNN, CDR2 SYGVQD (reference sequence). The CDR3 totals 14 residues. Written as DNA, the CDR3 is TGCGCCAGCAGTCGGACAGGGCCCACAGATACGCAGTATTTT. Residues: CASSRTGPTDTQYF.

The chain carries TRBV6-4 and TRBJ2-1; 7 nucleotides line up with TRBD2. CDR3 length: 13 amino acids. The V and J ends lost 3 bases and 9 bases, in that order; junction bases with no gene match: 5. Germline V lookup: CDR1 MRHNA, CDR2 SNTAGT. Here the CDR3 reads CASSEGGRTEQFF. The CDR3 coding sequence is TGTGCCAGCAGTGAGGGCGGGAGAACTGAGCAGTTCTTC.

The genes are TRBV7-8 and TRBJ2-7, with TRBD2 matching over 8 bases. The CDR3 has 16 residues. Germline CDR1 SGHVS, CDR2 FQNEAQ. V lost 1 base, J lost 3 bases, and 8 bases stayed unmatched. The CDR3 protein is CASSLEGFSGIYEQYF. CDR3 in DNA: TGTGCCAGCAGCTTAGAAGGGTTTAGCGGGATCTACGAGCAGTACTTC.

V and J are TRBV13 and TRBJ1-5; TRBD1 agrees at 10 bases. Looked up from germline, CDR1 is PRHDT and CDR2 is FYEKMQ (reference sequence). Germline trimming cut 5 bases from V and 2 bases from J; bases unmatched to any gene: 9. This CDR3 region has 17 residues. The CDR3 sequence is CASSGGQGTVGNQPQHF. DNA of the CDR3: TGTGCCAGCAGCGGGGGACAGGGGACGGTGGGCAATCAGCCCCAGCATTTT. The full variable domain, its missing parts supplied by reference TRBV13 and TRBJ1-5, is AAGVIQSPRHLIKEKRETATLKCYPIPRHDTVYWYQQGPGQDPQFLISFYEKMQSDKGSIPDRFSAQQFSDYHSELNMSSLELGDSALYFCASSGGQGTVGNQPQHFGDGTRLSIL.

The chain recombines TRBV19 with TRBJ2-2, with D possibly TRBD2 on 5 matching bases. This CDR3 region has 14 residues. Germline CDR1 reads LNHDA; CDR2 reads SQIVND (reference sequence). The V end was cut by 7 bases, the J end by 6 bases, with 15 bases between. Here the CDR3 DNA reads TGTGCCAGTAAACCGCTAGCTATTGCCGGGGAGCTGTTTTTT. Its translation: CASKPLAIAGELFF.

The chain uses TRBV7-6 and TRBJ2-5; D gene unclear. The germline CDR1 and CDR2 sequences are SGHVS and FNYEAQ. V dropped 1 base and J dropped 5 bases, with 8 bases sitting between them. The CDR3 has 13 amino acids. CDR3 in amino acids: CASSLVWLETQYF. The DNA for the CDR3 is TGTGCCAGCAGCTTAGTCTGGCTGGAGACCCAGTACTTC.

The chain couples TRBV10-1 to TRBJ1-1; 7 nucleotides match TRBD1. The CDR3 loop spans 14 amino acids. The junction had 9 bases not matched to a gene; V was cut back by 6 bases and J by 5 bases. Germline values: CDR1 WNHNN, CDR2 SYGVQD (reference sequence). The CDR3 coding sequence is TGCGCCAGCAGCAAACAGGGGCGGTGGACTGAAGCTTTCTTT. Translated: CASSKQGRWTEAFF.

V usage is TRBV5-1 and J usage is TRBJ2-3; 9 nucleotides match TRBD2. V lost 2 bases, J lost 5 bases, and 6 bases stayed unmatched. CDR1 SGHRS and CDR2 YFSETQ come from the germline V gene. This CDR3 has 15 residues. CDR3 DNA sequence: TGCGCCAGCAGCTTAGCTAGCGGGATTCAAGATACGCAGTATTTT. As protein: CASSLASGIQDTQYF.

The chain carries TRBV6-1 and TRBJ1-2, with D hard to call. CDR1 and CDR2 from the germline V gene are MNHNS and SASEGT. The CDR3 consists of 13 residues. V shed 3 bases and J shed 4 bases, with 9 bases lying between them. CDR3 residues: CASSETQSYGYTF. For the CDR3, the DNA is TGTGCCAGCAGTGAGACTCAGTCCTATGGCTACACCTTC.

The chain combines TRBV5-1 with TRBJ2-1, with 11 bases fitting TRBD2. Germline values: CDR1 SGHRS, CDR2 YFSETQ. V lost 4 bases, J lost 7 bases, and 4 bases stayed unmatched. This CDR3 region has 14 residues. This CDR3 is CASSGRTSGNEQFF. The CDR3 bases are TGCGCCAGCAGCGGGAGGACTAGCGGGAATGAGCAGTTCTTC.

V and J are TRBV25-1 and TRBJ1-2; D may be TRBD1 (6 bases). Germline V gene lookup returns CDR1 MGHDK and CDR2 SYGVNS. This CDR3 spans 14 amino acids. Trimming stripped 5 bases from V and 4 bases from J, with 14 bases between. CDR3 sequence reads: CASSLSGVPYGYTF. The DNA for the CDR3 is TGTGCCAGCAGTCTATCAGGGGTGCCCTATGGCTACACCTTC.

This chain links TRBV11-2 with TRBJ2-5, with D uncertain. The V gene's germline CDR1 is SGHAT and CDR2 FQNNGV. This CDR3 contains 13 residues. V was trimmed by 1 base and J by 1 base, leaving 4 bases between them. The CDR3 bases are TGTGCCAGCAGCTTAGGAGTCCAAGAGACCCAGTACTTC. Translation: CASSLGVQETQYF. Full variable domain (rest looked up from reference TRBV11-2 and TRBJ2-5): EAGVAQSPRYKIIEKRQSVAFWCNPISGHATLYWYQQILGQGPKLLIQFQNNGVVDDSQLPKDRFSAERLKGVDSTLKIQPAKLEDSAVYLCASSLGVQETQYFGPGTRLLVL.

V gene TRBV10-1 combines with J gene TRBJ2-1, with D perhaps matching TRBD2 (6 bases). Germline V gene sequence: CDR1 WNHNN, CDR2 SYGVQD (reference sequence). The CDR3 is made up of 14 amino acids. V was clipped by 4 bases and J by 7 bases, with 14 bases between them. CDR3 DNA: TGCGCCAGCAGTGTACGGGAGTCGTGGAATGAGCAGTTCTTC. It codes for CASSVRESWNEQFF.

The chain carries TRBV30 and TRBJ2-1; 12 nucleotides match TRBD1. Unmatched junction bases numbered 6, after V lost 2 bases and J lost 10 bases. The CDR3 is 14 residues long. The V gene's germline CDR1 is GTSNPN and CDR2 SVGIG (reference sequence). The DNA for the CDR3 is TGTGCCTGGAGTCCCGGGACAGGGGGCGACGAGCAGTTCTTC. Protein: CAWSPGTGGDEQFF.

The CDR3 protein is CASSVARQGEEQFF. For the CDR3, the DNA is TGTGCCAGCAGCGTAGCTCGACAGGGAGAGGAGCAGTTCTTC. V usage is TRBV9 and J usage is TRBJ2-1; 7 bases agree with TRBD1. With V trimmed by 0 bases and J by 10 bases, 7 bases remained unmatched. The CDR3 is made up of 14 amino acids. The germline V gene has CDR1 SGDLS and CDR2 YYNGEE.

This clone was observed once. The chain recombines TRBV27 with TRBJ1-5; D might be TRBD1 (5 bases). Germline loops: CDR1 MNHEY, CDR2 SMNVEV (reference sequence). Trimming pared 4 bases from V and 2 bases from J, leaving 9 bases between. This CDR3 contains 14 residues. CDR3 amino acids: CASSSGYGNQPQHF. Written as DNA, the CDR3 is TGTGCCAGCAGTTCAGGGTATGGCAATCAGCCCCAGCATTTT.

This sequence joins TRBV5-5 and TRBJ1-2, with D perhaps TRBD1 (5 bases). The CDR3 length is 15 residues. From germline, CDR1 is SGHKS and CDR2 YYEKEE (reference sequence). The V end lost 0 bases, the J end lost 4 bases, and 13 bases lay between the germline ends. CDR3 nucleotides: TGTGCCAGCAGCTTGGGGGGGGAAGTGAGCTATGGCTACACCTTC. Its translation: CASSLGGEVSYGYTF.

This sequence joins TRBV10-1 and TRBJ2-7; tentative D call: TRBD1 (6 bases). Germline V gene lookup returns CDR1 WNHNN and CDR2 SYGVQD (reference sequence). The CDR3 covers 15 residues. Trimming took 2 bases from V and 0 from J, leaving 11 bases between them. The CDR3: CASSEAPGASYEQYF. CDR3 bases: TGCGCCAGCAGTGAGGCCCCAGGGGCCTCCTACGAGCAGTACTTC.

The chain carries TRBV28 and TRBJ1-4; D call uncertain. The germline V and J ends were trimmed by 7 bases and 0 bases, with 3 bases remaining between them. The CDR3 totals 12 residues. In germline, CDR1 is MDHEN, CDR2 SYDVKM. The CDR3 nucleotides read TGTGCCAGCACCGCAACTAATGAAAAACTGTTTTTT. It is translated as CASTATNEKLFF.

V and J are TRBV5-5 and TRBJ1-4, with D possibly being TRBD1 (5 bases). Per the germline V gene, CDR1 is SGHKS and CDR2 is YYEKEE (reference sequence). This CDR3 is built from 14 residues. Trimming pared 0 bases from V and 5 bases from J, leaving 8 bases between. CDR3: CASSLEWGNEKLFF. The CDR3 DNA sequence: TGTGCCAGCAGCTTGGAGTGGGGCAATGAAAAACTGTTTTTT.

The rearrangement uses TRBV7-9 and TRBJ1-1; D possibly corresponds to TRBD1 (6 bases). V was shortened by 7 bases and J by 11 bases, with 20 bases between the two germline ends. Germline lookup yields CDR1 SEHNR and CDR2 FQNEAQ (reference sequence). The CDR3 extends over 13 amino acids. CDR3 nucleotides: TGTGCCAGCACCGCGGGGGCGGTGGTTGGGGCTTTCTTT. Protein product: CASTAGAVVGAFF.

The sample holds one count of this clone. V is TRBV6-5 and J is TRBJ1-2; D not certain. From germline, CDR1 is MNHEY and CDR2 SVGAGI. The CDR3 consists of 13 residues. The V and J ends lost 5 bases and 7 bases respectively, with 14 bases between them. The CDR3 reads CASSPTAEGGYTF. The CDR3 DNA is TGTGCCAGCAGTCCGACGGCCGAGGGTGGCTACACCTTC.

The chain is built from TRBV5-1 and TRBJ2-7; D gene ambiguous. Germline V gene lookup returns CDR1 SGHRS and CDR2 YFSETQ. CDR3 length: 14 residues. Trimming shortened V by 4 bases and J by 4 bases, and 15 bases separated the two germline ends. The CDR3 sequence: CASSKPTNDYEQYF. The CDR3 region has the DNA TGCGCCAGCAGCAAGCCAACCAACGATTACGAGCAGTACTTC.

V and J are TRBV15 and TRBJ2-7; tentatively, D is TRBD1 (6 bases). Trimming shortened V by 6 bases and J by 4 bases, and 16 bases separated the two germline ends. Per the germline V gene, CDR1 is LNHNV and CDR2 is YYDKDF (reference sequence). The CDR3 is made up of 14 amino acids. This chain's CDR3 is CATSGVGQTYEQYF. As DNA, the CDR3 is TGTGCCACCAGTGGTGTTGGACAGACGTACGAGCAGTACTTC.

The chain joins TRBV27 to TRBJ1-1, with 9 bases matching TRBD1. The CDR3 extends over 13 amino acids. V lost 6 bases, J lost 4 bases, and 3 bases stayed unmatched. Per the germline V gene, CDR1 is MNHEY and CDR2 is SMNVEV (reference sequence). This CDR3 reads CASSPDRGTEAFF. In DNA form, the CDR3 reads TGTGCCAGCAGCCCGGACAGGGGCACTGAAGCTTTCTTT.